One sample yielded the 21 T cell receptor beta chains listed below, sequenced in a study of T-cell memory formation after mild COVID-19. Each CDR3 protein is one row after TCRdb ran MiXCR on the 5' RACE reads. This sample has a few hundred thousand distinct CDR3 sequences, with 14% found just once. Material: PBMCs or a T cell subset sorted from them (not recorded which). The source is a young man who had mild COVID-19 (a few samples of this study predate the infection). Cell type and time point are not known.

This clonotype was observed many times. The V and J genes are TRBV9 and TRBJ2-5, with TRBD1 matching over 10 bases. The CDR3 has 16 amino acids. Germline V gene data show CDR1 as SGDLS and CDR2 as YYNGEE. V lost 4 bases, J lost 9 bases, and 15 bases stayed unmatched. This chain's CDR3 is CASSPGQGFLTEAQYF. As DNA, the CDR3 is TGTGCCAGCAGCCCGGGACAGGGGTTTCTTACCGAGGCCCAGTACTTC.

The chain joins TRBV5-5 to TRBJ1-3, with D unclear. CDR1 is SGHKS and CDR2 is YYEKEE in the germline V gene (reference sequence). Deletions cut 4 bases from V and 4 bases from J, with 12 bases between. CDR3 length: 14 residues. CDR3 sequence reads: CASSPHLEGNTIYF. In DNA form, the CDR3 reads TGTGCCAGCAGCCCTCATCTCGAAGGAAACACCATATATTTT.

This clonotype was detected a few times. This chain links TRBV15 with TRBJ1-5; D is unclear. There are 14 residues in the CDR3. V was shortened by 3 bases and J by 7 bases, with 13 bases between the two germline ends. Germline V gene lookup returns CDR1 LNHNV and CDR2 YYDKDF (reference sequence). Written as DNA, the CDR3 is TGTGCCACCAGCAGTACTCAATGGGGACAGCCCCAGCATTTT. Amino acid sequence: CATSSTQWGQPQHF.

The table lists this clonotype with a few counts. J is TRBJ1-2 and V is TRBV6-5, with 7 bases aligning to TRBD1. The CDR3 sequence is 15 residues long. Germline V gives CDR1 MNHEY, CDR2 SVGAGI. Trimming at V came to 5 bases and at J to 4 bases, leaving 10 bases not matched to a gene. The DNA of the CDR3 is TGTGCCAGCAGTGGTATCCTGGGACAGACCTATGGCTACACCTTC. It codes for CASSGILGQTYGYTF.

This clonotype was counted between two and nine times. The rearrangement uses TRBV27 and TRBJ2-3; D is unclear. This CDR3 has 15 residues. Per germline, CDR1 MNHEY and CDR2 SMNVEV (reference sequence). The V gene lost 8 bases and the J gene lost 4 bases, with 19 bases spanning the gap. The CDR3 region has the DNA TGTGCCAGCTGGAAAGGTTTAAGTTTGCCAGATACGCAGTATTTT. Amino acids: CASWKGLSLPDTQYF.

This clonotype was picked up a small number of times. The J gene is TRBJ1-6, the V gene TRBV7-2; D call uncertain. In germline, CDR1 is SGHTA, CDR2 FQGNSA. Trimming stripped 4 bases from V and 11 bases from J, with 21 bases between. The CDR3 loop spans 16 amino acids. The CDR3 loop is CASSSRYSPTEAPLHF. For the CDR3, the DNA is TGTGCCAGCAGCTCGAGGTACAGCCCTACCGAGGCACCCCTCCACTTT.

This sequence joins TRBV6-5 and TRBJ1-6; D unclear. The V and J ends lost 0 bases and 10 bases respectively, with 13 bases between them. Germline-derived CDR1 and CDR2 are MNHEY and SVGAGI. The CDR3 loop spans 15 amino acids. The CDR3 reads CASSYSSLGDSPLHF. CDR3 bases: TGTGCCAGCAGTTACTCGTCTCTCGGAGACTCACCCCTCCACTTT.

The table lists this clonotype with a few counts. This chain links TRBV6-5 with TRBJ1-6; TRBD1 is a possible D gene (5 bases). The CDR3 runs to 17 residues. Germline values: CDR1 MNHEY, CDR2 SVGAGI. V gave up 0 bases and J gave up 5 bases, with 14 bases separating them. The CDR3 region is CASSYSGTTGHNSPLHF. CDR3 bases: TGTGCCAGCAGTTACTCGGGGACGACCGGACATAATTCACCCCTCCACTTT.

This CDR3 is CSARSGQGPTGELFF. For the CDR3, the DNA is TGCAGTGCTAGATCGGGACAGGGCCCCACCGGGGAGCTGTTTTTT. The chain combines TRBV20-1 with TRBJ2-2; 9 nucleotides match TRBD1. This CDR3 has 15 residues. Germline lookup yields CDR1 DFQATT and CDR2 SNEGSKA (reference sequence). Trimming removed 2 bases from V and 4 bases from J; junction bases left unmatched: 5.

This clonotype was seen ten or more times. The chain employs TRBV5-1 and TRBJ2-2; TRBD1 matches at 9 bases. The V and J ends lost 4 bases and 5 bases, in that order; junction bases with no gene match: 6. Germline V gene data show CDR1 as SGHRS and CDR2 as YFSETQ. This CDR3 is built from 15 residues. CDR3 loop: CASSRGQGPTGELFF. DNA of the CDR3: TGCGCCAGCAGCCGGGGACAGGGCCCTACCGGGGAGCTGTTTTTT.

V and J are TRBV18 and TRBJ1-1; D may be TRBD1 (6 bases). Germline V lookup: CDR1 KGHSH, CDR2 LQKENI. V gave up 0 bases and J gave up 0 bases, with 11 bases separating them. CDR3 size: 16 residues. Here the CDR3 DNA reads TGTGCCAGCTCACCACCCCGGGGGCGGGTGAACACTGAAGCTTTCTTT. This sequence encodes CASSPPRGRVNTEAFF.

The genes are TRBV3-1 and TRBJ2-7; tentatively, D is TRBD2 (6 bases). The germline gives CDR1 LGHDT, CDR2 YNNKEL (reference sequence). V was clipped by 2 bases and J by 3 bases, with 14 bases between them. This CDR3 has 15 residues. The chain's CDR3 is CASSQSGLTNYEQYF. CDR3 sequence (DNA): TGTGCCAGCAGCCAATCGGGACTGACAAACTACGAGCAGTACTTC.

There are many counts of this clonotype. Here the CDR3 DNA reads TGTGCCAGCAGCCCGCTGGAGGTCGCCGGGGAGCTGTTTTTT. It is translated as CASSPLEVAGELFF. The V gene is TRBV11-2, the J gene TRBJ2-2, with a possible D match to TRBD2 (5 bases). V shed 5 bases and J shed 6 bases, with 13 bases lying between them. CDR1 is SGHAT, CDR2 FQNNGV, per germline. This CDR3 is built from 14 residues.

This clonotype has just a few counts. The J gene is TRBJ1-2, the V gene TRBV12-3 or TRBV12-4; the D is unclear. Trimming removed 0 bases from V and 7 bases from J, with 15 bases in between. There are 15 residues in the CDR3. The CDR3 spells CASSLAGRVNLGYTF. The CDR3 DNA reads TGTGCCAGCAGTTTAGCGGGTCGGGTCAATCTTGGCTACACCTTC.

The chain's CDR3 is CASSDRRGRGNQPQHF. The DNA for the CDR3 is TGTGCCAGCAGTGACCGTAGGGGGCGGGGGAATCAGCCCCAGCATTTT. This chain connects TRBV6-4 to TRBJ1-5, with TRBD1 matching 7 bases. The ends lost 2 bases at V and 4 bases at J; junction bases unmatched: 8. Germline V gene sequence: CDR1 MRHNA, CDR2 SNTAGT. This CDR3 is built from 16 residues.

There are a few counts of this clonotype. The chain combines TRBV9 with TRBJ2-1; D remains ambiguous. V was pared by 0 bases and J by 0 bases, with 10 bases between. The CDR3 is 16 amino acids. Germline CDR1 is SGDLS and CDR2 is YYNGEE. CDR3 nucleotides: TGTGCCAGCAGCGTAGAGGTAGAAAGCTCCTACAATGAGCAGTTCTTC. It is translated as CASSVEVESSYNEQFF.

The V and J genes are TRBV20-1 and TRBJ1-3, with a weak D call TRBD1 (5 bases). V lost 3 bases and J 3 bases, leaving 15 bases between the germline ends. The germline CDR1 and CDR2 sequences are DFQATT and SNEGSKA (reference sequence). CDR3 length: 15 amino acids. In DNA, the CDR3 is TGCAGTGCTAGCCGTATAGGGGTCATTGGAAACACCATATATTTT. This codes for CSASRIGVIGNTIYF.

This clonotype was observed a handful of times. The rearrangement links TRBV14 to TRBJ2-6, with no clear D. The CDR3 totals 20 residues. Germline V gene data show CDR1 as SGHDN and CDR2 as FVKESK. V gave up 1 base and J gave up 2 bases, with 21 bases separating them. As DNA, the CDR3 is TGTGCCAGCAGCCAAGCGGAAGCCATTTGGGGTATGACTGGGGCCAACGTCCTGACTTTC. Translated, it gives CASSQAEAIWGMTGANVLTF.

A few counts support this clonotype. V is TRBV7-3 and J is TRBJ2-6, with a tentative D call TRBD1 (6 bases). The CDR3 loop spans 18 amino acids. Deletions cut 2 bases from V and 2 bases from J, with 16 bases between. CDR1 SGHTA and CDR2 FQGTGA come from the germline V gene. DNA of the CDR3: TGTGCCAGCAGCTTAGAACTTGGCAGGGGTGCTGGGGCCAACGTCCTGACTTTC. Its translation: CASSLELGRGAGANVLTF. Full variable domain (rest looked up from reference TRBV7-3 and TRBJ2-6): GAGVSQTPSNKVTEKGKYVELRCDPISGHTALYWYRQSLGQGPEFLIYFQGTGAADDSGLPNDRFFAVRPEGSVSTLKIQRTERGDSAVYLCASSLELGRGAGANVLTFGAGSRLTVL.

This sequence joins TRBV20-1 and TRBJ2-2; 10 bases agree with TRBD2. V was clipped by 2 bases and J by 5 bases; unmatched bases: 17. The CDR3 has 19 amino acids. The germline V gene encodes CDR1 DFQATT and CDR2 SNEGSKA (reference sequence). The CDR3 sequence: CSARSTMGGASGGTGELFF. Here the CDR3 DNA reads TGCAGTGCTAGATCCACGATGGGTGGGGCTAGCGGGGGTACCGGGGAGCTGTTTTTT.

The chain carries TRBV4-3 and TRBJ1-2; 7 bases match TRBD1. The germline CDR1 and CDR2 sequences are LGHNA and YSLEER. After removal of 1 base from V and 5 bases from J, the junction contained 13 bases not matched to a gene. CDR3 size: 17 residues. The CDR3 DNA follows: TGCGCCAGCAGCCAAGTCCGAGGACAGGAGACTTTGTATGGCTACACCTTC. Translation: CASSQVRGQETLYGYTF.